The 22 T cell receptor beta chains below all came from one sample that was sequenced in a study of shared clonotypes between healthy human individuals. TCRdb's copy holds only in-frame clones and misses some; the assay was immunoSEQ multiplex PCR. The repertoire holds some 580,000 clones, about 96% seen once, with about 0.06% in the top ten. Sequencing used naive CD4+ T cells sorted from blood. Subset meaning: CD45RA+ positively selected. These receptors came from a woman under 40 in good health.

This chain connects TRBV29-1 to TRBJ1-3; D not resolved. Germline CDR1 reads SQVTM; CDR2 reads ANQGSEA. Trimming took off 4 bases at V and 3 bases at J, with 7 bases between the two ends. The CDR3 loop spans 12 amino acids. In nucleotides, the CDR3 is TGCAGCGTTGTCCCCAGTGGAAACACCATATATTTT. This encodes CSVVPSGNTIYF.

V gene TRBV11-2 combines with J gene TRBJ1-1; D is possibly TRBD1 (6 bases). This CDR3 region has 13 residues. V lost 1 base, J lost 8 bases, and 11 bases lay in between. CDR1 and CDR2 (germline): SGHAT, FQNNGV. The CDR3 sequence is CASSLVRGREAFF. DNA for the CDR3: TGTGCCAGCAGCTTAGTCAGGGGACGAGAAGCTTTCTTT.

The chain employs TRBV5-1 and TRBJ1-5; D is perhaps TRBD1 (6 bases). V lost 4 bases and J 3 bases, leaving 14 bases between the germline ends. The germline gives CDR1 SGHRS, CDR2 YFSETQ. CDR3 size: 15 residues. CDR3 loop: CASSPVDSYNQPQHF. The CDR3 coding sequence is TGCGCCAGCAGCCCAGTGGACAGCTACAATCAGCCCCAGCATTTT.

This chain connects TRBV5-1 to TRBJ2-1; weak D call: TRBD2 (6 bases). The germline CDR1 and CDR2 sequences are SGHRS and YFSETQ. CDR3 length: 14 residues. Trimming pared 5 bases from V and 2 bases from J, leaving 11 bases between. The CDR3 is CASRSLATYNEQFF. The CDR3 nucleotides read TGCGCCAGCAGGTCGCTAGCGACCTACAATGAGCAGTTCTTC.

The chain joins TRBV14 to TRBJ1-3, with 7 positions matching TRBD1. The CDR3 extends over 16 amino acids. Germline V CDR1 and CDR2: SGHDN, FVKESK. J gave up 0 bases and V 9 bases, and 11 bases lay outside the gene matches. CDR3 loop: CASRRQGGDSGNTIYF. CDR3 DNA: TGTGCCAGTAGACGCCAGGGGGGAGACTCTGGAAACACCATATATTTT.

The CDR3 protein is CASSPPGEKLFF. The DNA for the CDR3 is TGTGCCAGCAGTCCCCCGGGGGAAAAACTGTTTTTT. The V call is TRBV6-5, the J call TRBJ1-4, with D uncertain. CDR3 length: 12 residues. Trimming cost V 5 bases and J 8 bases, with 9 bases left between them. Germline V gene data show CDR1 as MNHEY and CDR2 as SVGAGI.

This clone was counted once. The chain combines TRBV28 with TRBJ2-6, with D unclear. From germline, CDR1 is MDHEN and CDR2 SYDVKM. The CDR3 sequence is 17 residues long. The germline V and J ends were trimmed by 5 bases and 3 bases, with 17 bases remaining between them. CDR3 protein: CASSQGSRYFGANVLTF. CDR3 nucleotides: TGTGCCAGCAGTCAAGGGTCCCGGTACTTTGGGGCCAACGTCCTGACTTTC.

This chain links TRBV19 with TRBJ2-2; D tentatively fits TRBD1 or TRBD2 (5 bases each). The CDR3 totals 13 residues. V lost 10 bases, J lost 0 bases, and 9 bases lay in between. In germline, CDR1 is LNHDA, CDR2 SQIVND (reference sequence). The DNA for the CDR3 is TGTGCCACGGGACGGTCGAACACCGGGGAGCTGTTTTTT. Amino acid sequence: CATGRSNTGELFF.

The rearrangement uses TRBV28 and TRBJ1-3; D not resolved. The CDR3 spans 14 residues. V lost 1 base, J lost 10 bases, and 14 bases lay in between. Germline loops: CDR1 MDHEN, CDR2 SYDVKM. CDR3 in DNA: TGTGCCAGCAGTTTATCTCCCCCAATAGAAACCATATATTTT. Translating gives CASSLSPPIETIYF. Based on the CDR3 plus reference TRBV28 and TRBJ1-3, the full variable domain is DVKVTQSSRYLVKRTGEKVFLECVQDMDHENMFWYRQDPGLGLRLIYFSYDVKMKEKGDIPEGYSVSREKKERFSLILESASTNQTSMYLCASSLSPPIETIYFGEGSWLTVV.

The chain has TRBV7-9 and TRBJ2-2; 12 bases are shared with TRBD2. This CDR3 has 18 amino acids. The V gene's germline CDR1 is SEHNR and CDR2 FQNEAQ (reference sequence). The V segment lost 3 bases and the J segment 5 bases; nucleotides outside the gene matches: 10. CDR3 sequence: CASSFILAGGLGTGELFF. The CDR3, as DNA: TGTGCCAGCAGCTTTATACTAGCGGGAGGTTTGGGAACCGGGGAGCTGTTTTTT.

The rearrangement uses TRBV5-1 and TRBJ2-2; 9 bases match TRBD2. This CDR3 has 15 residues. From germline, CDR1 is SGHRS and CDR2 YFSETQ. V trimming: 4 bases; J trimming: 6 bases; junction bases outside the gene matches: 7. CDR3 loop: CASSAGGRAAGELFF. Written as DNA, the CDR3 is TGCGCCAGCAGCGCTGGCGGGAGGGCTGCCGGGGAGCTGTTTTTT. Filled out from reference TRBV5-1 and TRBJ2-2, the complete variable domain reads KAGVTQTPRYLIKTRGQQVTLSCSPISGHRSVSWYQQTPGQGLQFLFEYFSETQRNKGNFPGRFSGRQFSNSRSEMNVSTLELGDSALYLCASSAGGRAAGELFFGEGSRLTVL.

This chain links TRBV27 with TRBJ2-7; TRBD2 matches 12 bases. The CDR3 runs 17 residues. Losses at the gene ends were 4 bases for V and 5 bases for J; bases not matched to a gene: 12. The germline V gene encodes CDR1 MNHEY and CDR2 SMNVEV (reference sequence). CDR3 sequence (DNA): TGTGCCAGCAGTTCGCCGCTCTCTAGCGGGAGGGCTCACGAGCAGTACTTC. As protein: CASSSPLSSGRAHEQYF.

The chain is built from TRBV11-2 and TRBJ1-1; 7 positions match TRBD1. The ends lost 5 bases at V and 3 bases at J; junction bases unmatched: 3. The length of the CDR3 is 13 residues. The germline V gene encodes CDR1 SGHAT and CDR2 FQNNGV. The CDR3 region is CASSITGDTEAFF. The CDR3 DNA reads TGTGCCAGCAGCATTACAGGGGACACTGAAGCTTTCTTT.

The rearrangement uses TRBV10-1 and TRBJ2-7; D gene ambiguous. Germline assignment: CDR1 WNHNN and CDR2 SYGVQD (reference sequence). This CDR3 is 13 amino acids long. Trimming stripped 3 bases from V and 1 base from J, with 7 bases between. The CDR3 DNA is TGCGCCAGCAGTGATGGGCAGTCCTACGAGCAGTACTTC. Amino acids: CASSDGQSYEQYF.

The chain joins TRBV18 to TRBJ2-1; D unclear. Between the trimmed V and J ends, which lost 0 bases and 8 bases, there was a span of 11 bases. The CDR3 has 14 amino acids. CDR1 is KGHSH and CDR2 is LQKENI in the germline V gene. In nucleotides, the CDR3 is TGTGCCAGCTCACCACCGCTTGGGGTGGATGAGCAGTTCTTC. This gives the protein CASSPPLGVDEQFF.

The chain has TRBV19 and TRBJ2-7; D is ambiguous. The V end lost 1 base, the J end lost 5 bases, and 15 bases lay between the germline ends. From germline, CDR1 is LNHDA and CDR2 SQIVND (reference sequence). This CDR3 has 15 amino acids. This CDR3 reads CASSIAFGELDEQYF. The CDR3 DNA reads as TGTGCCAGTAGTATAGCTTTCGGTGAGCTCGACGAGCAGTACTTC.

V usage is TRBV7-2 and J usage is TRBJ2-7, with D possibly being TRBD2 (5 bases). V lost 5 bases to trimming and J lost 4 bases, with 9 bases between them. CDR1 and CDR2 (germline): SGHTA, FQGNSA. The CDR3 loop spans 12 amino acids. The CDR3 DNA reads TGTGCCAGCAGCGGTACGGGATACGAGCAGTACTTC. Translation: CASSGTGYEQYF.

The V call is TRBV7-7, the J call TRBJ2-2; 8 bases are shared with TRBD2. Trimming cost V 5 bases and J 5 bases; bases outside gene matches: 7. This CDR3 region has 15 residues. CDR1 SSHAT and CDR2 FNYEAQ come from the germline V gene (reference sequence). The DNA for the CDR3 is TGTGCCAGCAGCGCACGAAGCGGGGGTACCGGGGAGCTGTTTTTT. As protein: CASSARSGGTGELFF.

J is TRBJ2-6 and V is TRBV6-1; D possibly matches TRBD1 or TRBD2 (5 bases each). CDR1 MNHNS and CDR2 SASEGT come from the germline V gene. This CDR3 has 16 residues. V dropped 4 bases and J dropped 0 bases, with 10 bases sitting between them. For the CDR3, the DNA is TGTGCCAGCAGTGGAGTGGGGGTCTCTGGGGCCAACGTCCTGACTTTC. Translating it yields CASSGVGVSGANVLTF.

The CDR3 is CAISGGGYTEAFF. The CDR3 bases are TGTGCCATCAGTGGTGGGGGATACACTGAAGCTTTCTTT. V usage is TRBV10-3 and J usage is TRBJ1-1, with D possibly matching TRBD1 (5 bases). CDR1 and CDR2 (germline): ENHRY, SYGVKD. Trimming left V 4 bases short and J 3 bases short, with 9 bases between. The CDR3 has 13 residues.

This clone was picked up one time. The chain joins TRBV27 to TRBJ1-1, with a possible D match to TRBD1 (6 bases). V lost 2 bases and J lost 0, with 10 bases in between. Germline V gives CDR1 MNHEY, CDR2 SMNVEV (reference sequence). The CDR3 totals 15 residues. The CDR3 DNA reads as TGTGCCAGCAGTTTAGTCAGGGGCATGAACACTGAAGCTTTCTTT. Amino acid sequence: CASSLVRGMNTEAFF.

The rearrangement joins TRBV28 to TRBJ1-4; no clear D. CDR3 length: 14 residues. Germline V gene lookup returns CDR1 MDHEN and CDR2 SYDVKM. V lost 5 bases, J lost 0 bases, and 7 bases lay in between. CDR3 in DNA: TGTGCCAGCAGTCTAGGTACAACTAATGAAAAACTGTTTTTT. It yields the protein CASSLGTTNEKLFF.